This T cell receptor beta chain was sequenced in a study of cytomegalovirus exposure and HLA in healthy donors. Study as a whole: Across 350 to 500 genotyped donors, just over 80% landed in the Caucasian-associated ancestry cluster. Regarding the study as a whole: Among the most significant clusters, several appeared linked to common viral pathogens in a later analysis. On later analysis, the bulk of CMV-associated TCR beta chains appeared to be HLA-restricted. Associated with HLA alleles at 0.05 false discovery rate in a later analysis were 16,951 TCR beta sequences.

About this clone: Its target is unknown.

This CDR3 comprises 15 residues. CDR1 is LNHDA and CDR2 is SQIVND in the germline V gene (reference sequence). V was pared by 6 bases and J by 0 bases, with 12 bases between. Vbeta (60) and Jbeta (13) primers were used in the PCR. Using immunoSEQ multiplex PCR, the repertoire was profiled, and TCRdb retains in-frame clones only, with some absent. The table lists about 89,000 clones, roughly 9.4% of them singletons. The specimen sequenced was PBMCs. The rearrangement joins TRBV19 to TRBJ1-5; a weak D match, TRBD1 (5 bases). The clonotype originates from a man between 50 and 59 years old in good health and CMV-seropositive. The CDR3 coding sequence is TGTGCCAGTAGCTGGGGGGGTAATAGCAATCAGCCCCAGCATTTT. Translating gives CASSWGGNSNQPQHF. The full variable domain, rest sourced from reference TRBV19 and TRBJ1-5, is DGGITQSPKYLFRKEGQNVTLSCEQNLNHDAMYWYRQDPGQGLRLIYYSQIVNDFQKGDIAEGYSVSREKKESFPLTVTSAQKNPTAFYLCASSWGGNSNQPQHFGDGTRLSIL.